These 29 T cell receptor beta chains originate from one sample sequenced in a study of metastatic and nonmetastatic thyroid tumors. MiXCR was used by TCRdb to re-call the PCR reads. The sample contains 15,000 to 20,000 clones, 25% of which appear only once. Thyroid surgery took place with no prior treatment in any patient. The source material was adjacent normal tissue. These TCRs come from a female donor with papillary thyroid cancer or a benign thyroid nodule (not recorded which). Some clones in this sample may be carry-over from other donors' samples.

This sequence joins TRBV2 and TRBJ1-1; D is ambiguous. There are 13 residues in the CDR3. Germline lookup yields CDR1 SNHLY and CDR2 FYNNEI. The V gene lost 7 bases and the J gene lost 1 base, with 10 bases spanning the gap. This chain's CDR3 is CASKNTQNTEAFF. CDR3 DNA sequence: TGTGCCAGCAAGAATACACAGAACACTGAAGCTTTCTTT.

This clone was picked up a small number of times. It may be a read error: a sequence one base away is much more abundant. The V call is TRBV6-1, the J call TRBJ1-6; D unclear. This CDR3 is 13 amino acids long. In germline, CDR1 is MNHNS, CDR2 SASEGT. V dropped 10 bases and J dropped 5 bases, with 12 bases sitting between them. CDR3: CATLRRNNSPLHF. CDR3 sequence (DNA): TGTGCCACCCTACGGAGGAATAATTCACCCCTCCACTTT.

This clone ranks as medium-sized. The J gene is TRBJ1-4, the V gene TRBV30; no firm D call. The V end lost 0 bases, the J end lost 4 bases, and 9 bases lay between the germline ends. The CDR3 extends over 14 amino acids. Germline V gene sequence: CDR1 GTSNPN, CDR2 SVGIG (reference sequence). CDR3 nucleotides: TGTGCCTGGAGTGTAGGCAGGATTAATGAAAAACTGTTTTTT. Encoded protein: CAWSVGRINEKLFF.

The V gene is TRBV11-3, the J gene TRBJ2-7; D gene uncertain. This CDR3 contains 13 residues. V lost 5 bases to trimming and J lost 6 bases, with 14 bases between them. Looked up from germline, CDR1 is SGHNT and CDR2 is YENEEA. The CDR3 is CASSAGPNLEQYF. The CDR3 nucleotides read TGTGCCAGCAGCGCCGGGCCGAATCTCGAGCAGTACTTC.

This rearrangement joins TRBV9 to TRBJ1-3; weak D call: TRBD1 (6 bases). The CDR3 runs 16 residues. Per germline, CDR1 SGDLS and CDR2 YYNGEE. The V end lost 3 bases, the J end lost 0 bases, and 13 bases lay between the germline ends. The CDR3 bases are TGTGCCAGCAGCGGCGGGACATCGAGCTCTGGAAACACCATATATTTT. Protein: CASSGGTSSSGNTIYF.

This clone appeared a few times. The gene calls are TRBV19 and TRBJ2-1; 7 nucleotides agree with TRBD2. Germline lookup yields CDR1 LNHDA and CDR2 SQIVND (reference sequence). The CDR3 consists of 12 residues. V lost 10 bases and J lost 9; bases outside the gene matches: 9. The CDR3 reads CAITLGGGEQFF. In DNA, the CDR3 is TGTGCCATTACCCTGGGGGGGGGTGAGCAGTTCTTC.

The V and J genes are TRBV3-1 and TRBJ1-2; perhaps TRBD1 as D (6 bases). The CDR3 contains 17 residues. With 1 base removed from V and 4 bases from J, the gap between germline ends came to 19 bases. The germline V gene has CDR1 LGHDT and CDR2 YNNKEL (reference sequence). DNA of the CDR3: TGTGCCAGCAGCCAAGGAGGTTATAGGGGGATGGGCTATGGCTACACCTTC. The encoded protein is CASSQGGYRGMGYGYTF.

This clone was recorded a few times. The junction differs from germline at one of its ends, possibly a read error. V and J are TRBV27 and TRBJ2-2; 10 bases agree with TRBD2. The CDR3 spans 18 residues. Per the germline V gene, CDR1 is MNHEY and CDR2 is SMNVEV (reference sequence). CDR3 region: CASSQYSPGLAKTGELFF. The CDR3 nucleotides read TGTGCCAGCAGCCAATACTCCCCGGGACTAGCGAAGACCGGGGAGCTGTTTTTT.

Regarding this clone: The junction departs from germline at one end; a sequencing error may be responsible. The genes are TRBV19 and TRBJ2-7, with D perhaps TRBD1 (6 bases). Germline loops: CDR1 LNHDA, CDR2 SQIVND (reference sequence). This CDR3 is built from 13 residues. CDR3 nucleotides: TGTGTCAGTAGTTCGGGACAATTATACGAGCAGTACTTC. Its protein is CVSSSGQLYEQYF.

Of note for this clone: An end of the junction does not agree with germline; a read error may underlie this. Other DNA sequences in the same sample also yield this CDR3. V usage is TRBV30 and J usage is TRBJ1-2; D perhaps matches TRBD1 (6 bases). The CDR3 is 13 residues long. Germline V gene sequence: CDR1 GTSNPN, CDR2 SVGIG (reference sequence). The CDR3 region is CAWSNSGRGGYTF. CDR3 nucleotide sequence: TGTGCCTGGAGTAACTCAGGTCGGGGGGGCTATACCTTC. The entire variable domain, with the rest obtained from reference TRBV30 and TRBJ1-2, is as follows: SQTIHQWPATLVQPVGSPLSLECTVEGTSNPNLYWYRQAAGRGLQLLFYSVGIGQISSEVPQNLSASRPQDRQFILSSKKLLLSDSGFYLCAWSNSGRGGYTFGSGTRLTVV.

This clone was counted between two and nine times. In nucleotides, the CDR3 is TGCGCCAGCGGGGTGACCAACACTGAAGCTTTCTTT. Its translation is CASGVTNTEAFF. The chain joins TRBV5-1 to TRBJ1-1; the D is unclear. The CDR3 totals 12 residues. CDR1 SGHRS and CDR2 YFSETQ come from the germline V gene. Trimming cost V 7 bases and J 2 bases, with 9 bases left between them. The variable domain in full, completed from reference TRBV5-1 and TRBJ1-1, reads KAGVTQTPRYLIKTRGQQVTLSCSPISGHRSVSWYQQTPGQGLQFLFEYFSETQRNKGNFPGRFSGRQFSNSRSEMNVSTLELGDSALYLCASGVTNTEAFFGQGTRLTVV.

This clone was detected a few times. The chain joins TRBV27 to TRBJ2-3; D not certain. This CDR3 has 12 residues. Trimming shortened V by 8 bases and J by 4 bases, and 10 bases separated the two germline ends. The germline V gene has CDR1 MNHEY and CDR2 SMNVEV (reference sequence). CDR3 region: CASGLLADTQYF. Written as DNA, the CDR3 is TGTGCCAGCGGGCTCCTGGCAGATACGCAGTATTTT.

V is TRBV27 and J is TRBJ2-1; 8 nucleotides align to TRBD1. This CDR3 spans 15 amino acids. Germline CDR1 and CDR2: MNHEY and SMNVEV (reference sequence). The junction had 6 bases not matched to a gene; V was cut back by 5 bases and J by 3 bases. CDR3: CASSAGQVGYNEQFF. For the CDR3, the DNA is TGTGCCAGCAGTGCGGGACAGGTGGGCTACAATGAGCAGTTCTTC.

By proportion, this clone is medium-sized. The V call is TRBV30, the J call TRBJ2-5; no reliable D call. V dropped 2 bases and J dropped 0 bases, with 10 bases sitting between them. Germline CDR1 and CDR2: GTSNPN and SVGIG (reference sequence). The length of the CDR3 is 14 residues. CDR3 coding DNA: TGTGCCTGGAGTTCCGGTTCGTACCAAGAGACCCAGTACTTC. Protein: CAWSSGSYQETQYF.

The CDR3 DNA reads as TGTGCCAGCAGCGCTGGGACAGATGCTAGGCCCCAGCATTTT. Amino acids: CASSAGTDARPQHF. V usage is TRBV3-1 and J usage is TRBJ1-5; 7 bases agree with TRBD1. V lost 5 bases and J lost 9; bases outside the gene matches: 10. The CDR3 loop spans 14 amino acids. Germline V gene data show CDR1 as LGHDT and CDR2 as YNNKEL (reference sequence).

This clone was counted between two and nine times. This chain joins TRBV30 and TRBJ2-1; 7 nucleotides align to TRBD2. CDR1 is GTSNPN, CDR2 SVGIG, per germline (reference sequence). V lost 7 bases, J lost 2 bases, and 11 bases stayed unmatched. The CDR3 is 15 residues long. In DNA, the CDR3 is TGTGCCTTAGGAGTAGGGCTAGCGGCCTACAATGAGCAGTTCTTC. Protein product: CALGVGLAAYNEQFF.

This clone appeared a few times. The rearrangement uses TRBV5-6 and TRBJ1-4; D might be TRBD1 (6 bases). The CDR3 is 15 amino acids. V was shortened by 0 bases and J by 7 bases, with 13 bases between the two germline ends. Germline V lookup: CDR1 SGHDT, CDR2 YYEEEE. The CDR3 loop reads CASSLETGRGEKLFF. For the CDR3, the DNA is TGTGCCAGCAGCTTGGAAACAGGGAGGGGTGAAAAACTGTTTTTT.

This clone was observed a handful of times. The germline gene is not matched at one end of the junction; a read error may be the cause. The CDR3 region is CASSPPGGGYTGQLFF. CDR3 bases: TGTGCCAGCAGTCCACCCGGGGGCGGGTACACCGGGCAGCTGTTTTTT. This chain connects TRBV28 to TRBJ2-2; either TRBD1 or TRBD2 may fit D (6 bases each). This CDR3 has 16 amino acids. Germline V lookup: CDR1 MDHEN, CDR2 SYDVKM.

This clone was counted a few times. The V and J genes are TRBV28 and TRBJ1-5; 7 bases align to TRBD1. The CDR3 runs 13 residues. CDR1 MDHEN and CDR2 SYDVKM come from the germline V gene. The trim removed 3 bases at V and 10 bases at J, leaving 6 bases unmatched. The CDR3 DNA reads TGTGCCAGCAGTTTGACAGGGAAGGAACCCCAGCATTTT. Amino acid sequence: CASSLTGKEPQHF. The variable domain in full, completed from reference TRBV28 and TRBJ1-5, reads DVKVTQSSRYLVKRTGEKVFLECVQDMDHENMFWYRQDPGLGLRLIYFSYDVKMKEKGDIPEGYSVSREKKERFSLILESASTNQTSMYLCASSLTGKEPQHFGDGTRLSIL.

Points on this clone: One end of the junction fails to match germline, which may point to a read error. V gene TRBV5-6 combines with J gene TRBJ2-2; TRBD2 aligns across 13 bases. CDR1 is SGHDT, CDR2 YYEEEE, per germline. This CDR3 is built from 16 residues. This CDR3 reads CASSTGLAGFTGELVF. For the CDR3, the DNA is TGTGCCAGCAGCACGGGACTAGCGGGATTCACCGGGGAGCTGGTTTTT. Full variable domain (outside the CDR3, taken from reference TRBV5-6 and TRBJ2-2): DAGVTQSPTHLIKTRGQQVTLRCSPKSGHDTVSWYQQALGQGPQFIFQYYEEEERQRGNFPDRFSGHQFPNYSSELNVNALLLGDSALYLCASSTGLAGFTGELVFGEGSRLTVL.

The V call is TRBV6-1, the J call TRBJ2-7, with TRBD2 as a possible D gene (5 bases). This CDR3 has 14 amino acids. Trimming took 6 bases from V and 5 from J, leaving 17 bases between them. In germline, CDR1 is MNHNS, CDR2 SASEGT. This CDR3 is CASSPLDRRNEQYF. The DNA for the CDR3 is TGTGCCAGCAGCCCTCTCGACCGGAGGAACGAGCAGTACTTC.

A few counts support this clone. This chain joins TRBV6-1 and TRBJ1-1, with no clear D. The CDR3 spans 14 residues. CDR1 and CDR2 (germline): MNHNS, SASEGT. Trimming cost V 6 bases and J 1 base, with 12 bases left between them. The CDR3 spells CASRPGSKNTEAFF. The CDR3 DNA reads TGTGCCAGCAGACCGGGCTCAAAGAACACTGAAGCTTTCTTT.

V and J are TRBV12-3 or TRBV12-4 and TRBJ2-3; D unresolved. The CDR3 covers 15 residues. The V and J ends lost 5 bases and 8 bases respectively, with 20 bases between them. This chain's CDR3 is CASSPLPPSGGTQYF. The CDR3 DNA sequence: TGTGCCAGCAGTCCACTCCCTCCGTCCGGTGGTACGCAGTATTTT.

The chain couples TRBV2 to TRBJ2-5; D is uncertain. Between the trimmed V and J ends, which lost 7 bases and 3 bases, there was a span of 6 bases. CDR1 is SNHLY, CDR2 FYNNEI, per germline. The CDR3 length is 11 residues. The CDR3 nucleotides read TGTGCCAGCACCGGCGAAGAGACCCAGTACTTC. As protein: CASTGEETQYF.

This rearrangement joins TRBV20-1 to TRBJ2-5; tentatively, D is TRBD1 or TRBD2 (5 bases each). CDR3 size: 14 residues. The V gene's germline CDR1 is DFQATT and CDR2 SNEGSKA (reference sequence). Trimming took 0 bases from V and 2 from J, leaving 10 bases between them. CDR3 nucleotides: TGCAGTGCTAGAGATCGGGGACCACAAGAGACCCAGTACTTC. The encoded protein is CSARDRGPQETQYF.

This clone turned up a few times. This rearrangement joins TRBV11-2 to TRBJ2-1; 12 positions agree with TRBD2. Germline CDR1 and CDR2: SGHAT and FQNNGV. The J segment lost 10 bases and the V segment lost 5 bases, leaving 3 bases of the junction unmatched. The CDR3 is made up of 13 amino acids. The CDR3 protein is CASSIGLAGEQFF. The CDR3 region has the DNA TGTGCCAGCAGCATCGGACTAGCGGGGGAGCAGTTCTTC.

This clone was seen more than once but under ten times. The J gene is TRBJ1-5, the V gene TRBV6-1, with TRBD1 as a possible D gene (5 bases). There are 16 residues in the CDR3. V gave up 3 bases and J gave up 4 bases, with 16 bases separating them. Germline V gives CDR1 MNHNS, CDR2 SASEGT. This CDR3 is CASSEFPRGLNQPQHF. DNA of the CDR3: TGTGCCAGCAGTGAGTTCCCCCGGGGCTTAAATCAGCCCCAGCATTTT.

The chain uses TRBV20-1 and TRBJ1-1; D unclear. The germline V gene has CDR1 DFQATT and CDR2 SNEGSKA (reference sequence). V dropped 3 bases and J dropped 3 bases, with 5 bases sitting between them. CDR3 length: 11 residues. CDR3 nucleotides: TGCAGTGCTAGCGGCGACACTGAAGCTTTCTTT. This sequence encodes CSASGDTEAFF.

This clone has only a few counts. The chain combines TRBV2 with TRBJ2-7, with D maybe TRBD1 (5 bases). Trimming cost V 6 bases and J 6 bases, with 15 bases left between them. This CDR3 spans 13 amino acids. The germline gives CDR1 SNHLY, CDR2 FYNNEI. CDR3 in amino acids: CASRDRPWGEQYF. The CDR3 DNA follows: TGTGCCAGCAGAGACAGACCATGGGGCGAGCAGTACTTC.